This TCR beta chain came from a study of shared clonotypes between healthy human individuals. Findings and caveats of the study: A limitation of the genetic and exposure-history diversity represented arose from few donors. When naive CD4 clonotypes were compared across a few donors, 4% to 6.5% were shared.

The assay was immunoSEQ multiplex PCR, and TCRdb's table has in-frame clones only and misses some. The sample has approximately 1.5 million clones, about 98% seen once; the top ten hold roughly 0.45%. The CDR3 loop spans 16 amino acids. CDR1 SGHNT and CDR2 YYREEE come from the germline V gene (reference sequence). On this clone: Antigen specificity is unknown. A junction end diverges from the germline sequence, so it may reflect a read error.

This chain connects TRBV5-4 to TRBJ2-2; D tentatively reads TRBD1 or TRBD2 (5 bases each). Sequences were obtained from naive CD4+ T cells sorted from blood. Subset defined: CD45RA+ positively selected. The TCR comes from a man in his thirties or forties in good health. In DNA, the CDR3 is TGTGCCAGCAACTTGGGGTCGGGGCCGGGAACCGGGGAGCTGTTTTTT. Translated: CASNLGSGPGTGELFF.